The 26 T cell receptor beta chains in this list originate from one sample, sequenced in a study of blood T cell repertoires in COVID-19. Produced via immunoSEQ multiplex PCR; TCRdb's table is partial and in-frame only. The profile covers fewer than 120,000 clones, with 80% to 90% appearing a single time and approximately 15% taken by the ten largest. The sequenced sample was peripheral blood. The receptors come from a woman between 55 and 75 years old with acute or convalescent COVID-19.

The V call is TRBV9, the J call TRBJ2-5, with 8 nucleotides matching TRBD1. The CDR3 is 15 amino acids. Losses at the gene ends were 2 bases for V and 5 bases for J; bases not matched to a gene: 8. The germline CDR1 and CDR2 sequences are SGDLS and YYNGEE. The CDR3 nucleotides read TGTGCCAGCAGCGTTGGGCCAGGGGGCTGGGAGACCCAGTACTTC. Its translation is CASSVGPGGWETQYF.

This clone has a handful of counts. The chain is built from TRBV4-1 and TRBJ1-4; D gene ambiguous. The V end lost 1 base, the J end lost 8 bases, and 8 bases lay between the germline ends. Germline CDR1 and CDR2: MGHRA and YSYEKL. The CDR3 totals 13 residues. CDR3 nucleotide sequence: TGCGCCAGCAGCCAAGCGAGCCGGGAAAAACTGTTTTTT. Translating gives CASSQASREKLFF.

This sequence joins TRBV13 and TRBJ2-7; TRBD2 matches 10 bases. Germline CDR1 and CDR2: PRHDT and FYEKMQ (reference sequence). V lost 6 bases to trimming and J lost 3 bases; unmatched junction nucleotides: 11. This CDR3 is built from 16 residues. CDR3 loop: CASSYSGTSDFYEQYF. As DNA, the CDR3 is TGTGCCAGCAGTTACTCCGGGACTAGCGACTTCTACGAGCAGTACTTC.

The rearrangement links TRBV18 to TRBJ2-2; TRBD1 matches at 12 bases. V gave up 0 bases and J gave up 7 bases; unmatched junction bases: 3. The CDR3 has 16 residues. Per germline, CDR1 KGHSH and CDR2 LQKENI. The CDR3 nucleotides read TGTGCCAGCTCACCACCCGGGACAGGGGGCGTCGGGGAGCTGTTTTTT. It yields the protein CASSPPGTGGVGELFF.

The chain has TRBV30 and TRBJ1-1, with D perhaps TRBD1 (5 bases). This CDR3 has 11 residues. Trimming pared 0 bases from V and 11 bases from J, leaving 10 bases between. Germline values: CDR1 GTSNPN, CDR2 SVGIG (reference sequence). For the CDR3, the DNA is TGTGCCTGGAGTGTAGGGGCGATGGCTTTCTTT. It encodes CAWSVGAMAFF. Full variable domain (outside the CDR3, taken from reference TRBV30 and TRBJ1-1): SQTIHQWPATLVQPVGSPLSLECTVEGTSNPNLYWYRQAAGRGLQLLFYSVGIGQISSEVPQNLSASRPQDRQFILSSKKLLLSDSGFYLCAWSVGAMAFFGQGTRLTVV.

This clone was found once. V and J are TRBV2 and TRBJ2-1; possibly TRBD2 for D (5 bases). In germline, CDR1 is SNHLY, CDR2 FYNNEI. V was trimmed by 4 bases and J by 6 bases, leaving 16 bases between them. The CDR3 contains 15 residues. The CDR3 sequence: CASSGRGLFTNEQFF. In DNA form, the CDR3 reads TGTGCCAGCAGTGGGAGAGGGTTGTTTACCAATGAGCAGTTCTTC.

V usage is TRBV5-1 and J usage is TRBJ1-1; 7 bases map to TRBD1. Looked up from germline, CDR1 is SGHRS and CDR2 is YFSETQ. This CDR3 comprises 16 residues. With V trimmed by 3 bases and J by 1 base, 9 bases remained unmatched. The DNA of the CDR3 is TGCGCCAGCAGCTCCCAGCCGCGACAGGGGAACACTGAAGCTTTCTTT. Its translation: CASSSQPRQGNTEAFF.

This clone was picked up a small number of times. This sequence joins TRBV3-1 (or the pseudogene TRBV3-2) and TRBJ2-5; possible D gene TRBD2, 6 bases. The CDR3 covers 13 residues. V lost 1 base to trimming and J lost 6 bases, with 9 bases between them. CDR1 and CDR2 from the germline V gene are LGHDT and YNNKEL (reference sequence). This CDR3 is CASSQGGVKTQYF. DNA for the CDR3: TGTGCCAGCAGCCAAGGCGGGGTTAAGACCCAGTACTTC.

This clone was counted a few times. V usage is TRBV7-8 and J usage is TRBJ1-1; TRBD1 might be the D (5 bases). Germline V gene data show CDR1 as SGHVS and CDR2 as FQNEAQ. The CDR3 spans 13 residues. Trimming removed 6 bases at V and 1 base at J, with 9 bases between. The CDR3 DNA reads TGTGCCAGCAGATCGACAGAGAACACTGAAGCTTTCTTT. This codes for CASRSTENTEAFF.

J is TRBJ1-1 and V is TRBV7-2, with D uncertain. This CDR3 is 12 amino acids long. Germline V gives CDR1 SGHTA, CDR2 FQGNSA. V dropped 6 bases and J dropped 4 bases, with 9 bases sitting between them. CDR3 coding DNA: TGTGCCAGCAGGAAACCGGGCACTGAAGCTTTCTTT. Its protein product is CASRKPGTEAFF.

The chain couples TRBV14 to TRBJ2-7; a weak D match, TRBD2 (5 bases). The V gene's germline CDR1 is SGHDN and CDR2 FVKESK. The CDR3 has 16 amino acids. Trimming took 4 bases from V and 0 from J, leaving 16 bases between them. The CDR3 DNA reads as TGTGCCAGCAGCCCGGGATGGGGTTGGAGCTCCTACGAGCAGTACTTC. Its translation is CASSPGWGWSSYEQYF.

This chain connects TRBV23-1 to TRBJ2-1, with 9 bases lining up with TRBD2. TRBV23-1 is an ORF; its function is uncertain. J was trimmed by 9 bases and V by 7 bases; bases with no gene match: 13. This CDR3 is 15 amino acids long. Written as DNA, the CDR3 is TGCGCCAGCAACAAGCGGGGGGCGGATCGGACTGAGCAGTTCTTC. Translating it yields CASNKRGADRTEQFF.

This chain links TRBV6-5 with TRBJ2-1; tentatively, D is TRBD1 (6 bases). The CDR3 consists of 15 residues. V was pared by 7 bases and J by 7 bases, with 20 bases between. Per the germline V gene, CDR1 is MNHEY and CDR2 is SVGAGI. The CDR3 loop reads CASIPAGVNTNEQFF. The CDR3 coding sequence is TGTGCCAGCATTCCCGCAGGGGTTAACACAAATGAGCAGTTCTTC.

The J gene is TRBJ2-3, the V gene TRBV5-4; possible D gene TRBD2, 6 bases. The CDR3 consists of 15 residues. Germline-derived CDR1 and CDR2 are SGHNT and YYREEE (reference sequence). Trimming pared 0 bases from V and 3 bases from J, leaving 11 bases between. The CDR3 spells CASSLEVAVTDTQYF. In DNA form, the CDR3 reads TGTGCCAGCAGCTTGGAGGTAGCGGTAACAGATACGCAGTATTTT.

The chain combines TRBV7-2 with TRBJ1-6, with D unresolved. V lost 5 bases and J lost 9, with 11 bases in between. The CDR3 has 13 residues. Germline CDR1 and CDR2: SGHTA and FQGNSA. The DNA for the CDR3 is TGTGCCAGCAGCCTGACGAGAGGTTCACCCCTCCACTTT. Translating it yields CASSLTRGSPLHF.

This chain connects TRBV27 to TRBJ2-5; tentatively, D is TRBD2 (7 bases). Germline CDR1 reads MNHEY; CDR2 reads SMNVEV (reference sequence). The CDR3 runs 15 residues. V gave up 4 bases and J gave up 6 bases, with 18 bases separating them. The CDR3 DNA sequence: TGTGCCAGCAGTTGGGTAGGGGGGGCGCGGCAGACCCAGTACTTC. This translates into CASSWVGGARQTQYF.

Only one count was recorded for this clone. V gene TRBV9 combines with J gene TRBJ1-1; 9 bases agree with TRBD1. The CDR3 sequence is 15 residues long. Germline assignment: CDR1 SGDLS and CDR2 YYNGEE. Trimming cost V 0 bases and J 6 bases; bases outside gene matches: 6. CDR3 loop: CASSVAPGQGAEAFF. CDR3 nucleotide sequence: TGTGCCAGCAGCGTAGCACCGGGACAGGGTGCTGAAGCTTTCTTT.

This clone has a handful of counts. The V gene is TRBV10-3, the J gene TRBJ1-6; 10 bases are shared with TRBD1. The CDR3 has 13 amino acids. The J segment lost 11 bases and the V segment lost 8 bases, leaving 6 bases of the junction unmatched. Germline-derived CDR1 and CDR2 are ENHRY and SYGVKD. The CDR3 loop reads CAIGTGEHTPLHF. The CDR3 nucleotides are TGTGCCATCGGGACAGGGGAACATACACCCCTCCACTTT.

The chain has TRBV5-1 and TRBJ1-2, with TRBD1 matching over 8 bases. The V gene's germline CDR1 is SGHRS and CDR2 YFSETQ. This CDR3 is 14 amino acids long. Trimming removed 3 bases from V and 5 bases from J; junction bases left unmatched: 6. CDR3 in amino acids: CASSSSGGEYGYTF. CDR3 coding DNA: TGCGCCAGCAGCTCCTCAGGGGGCGAGTATGGCTACACCTTC. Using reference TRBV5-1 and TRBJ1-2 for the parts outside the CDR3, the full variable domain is KAGVTQTPRYLIKTRGQQVTLSCSPISGHRSVSWYQQTPGQGLQFLFEYFSETQRNKGNFPGRFSGRQFSNSRSEMNVSTLELGDSALYLCASSSSGGEYGYTFGSGTRLTVV.

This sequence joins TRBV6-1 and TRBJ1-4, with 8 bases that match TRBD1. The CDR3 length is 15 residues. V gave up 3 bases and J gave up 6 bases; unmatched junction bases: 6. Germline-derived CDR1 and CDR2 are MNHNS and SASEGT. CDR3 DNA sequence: TGTGCCAGCAGTGAGCCGGGACAGGTGGATGAAAAACTGTTTTTT. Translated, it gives CASSEPGQVDEKLFF.

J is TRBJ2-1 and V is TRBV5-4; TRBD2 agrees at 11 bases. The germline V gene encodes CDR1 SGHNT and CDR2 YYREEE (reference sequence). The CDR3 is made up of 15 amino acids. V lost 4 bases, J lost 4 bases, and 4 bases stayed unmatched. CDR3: CASSGLAGGYNEQFF. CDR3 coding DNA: TGTGCCAGCAGCGGTCTAGCGGGGGGTTACAATGAGCAGTTCTTC.

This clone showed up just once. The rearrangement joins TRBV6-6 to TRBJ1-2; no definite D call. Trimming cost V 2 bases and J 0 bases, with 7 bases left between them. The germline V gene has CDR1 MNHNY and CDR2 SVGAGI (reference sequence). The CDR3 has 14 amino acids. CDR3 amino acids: CASSYGETNYGYTF. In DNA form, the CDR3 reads TGTGCCAGCAGTTACGGGGAGACTAACTATGGCTACACCTTC.

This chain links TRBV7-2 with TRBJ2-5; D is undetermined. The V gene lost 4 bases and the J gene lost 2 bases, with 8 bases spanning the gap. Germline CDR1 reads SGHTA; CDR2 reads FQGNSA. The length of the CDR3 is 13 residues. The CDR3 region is CASSSQSQETQYF. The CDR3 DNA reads TGTGCCAGCAGCTCCCAGTCTCAAGAGACCCAGTACTTC. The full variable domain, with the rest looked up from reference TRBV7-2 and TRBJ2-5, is GAGVSQSPSNKVTEKGKDVELRCDPISGHTALYWYRQSLGQGLEFLIYFQGNSAPDKSGLPSDRFSAERTGGSVSTLTIQRTQQEDSAVYLCASSSQSQETQYFGPGTRLLVL.

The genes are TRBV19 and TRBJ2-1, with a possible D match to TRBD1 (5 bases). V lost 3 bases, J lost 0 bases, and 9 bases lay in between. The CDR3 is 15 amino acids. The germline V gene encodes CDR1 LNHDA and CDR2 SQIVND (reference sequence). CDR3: CASSIQGRSYNEQFF. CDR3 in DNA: TGTGCCAGTAGTATTCAGGGCCGCTCCTACAATGAGCAGTTCTTC.

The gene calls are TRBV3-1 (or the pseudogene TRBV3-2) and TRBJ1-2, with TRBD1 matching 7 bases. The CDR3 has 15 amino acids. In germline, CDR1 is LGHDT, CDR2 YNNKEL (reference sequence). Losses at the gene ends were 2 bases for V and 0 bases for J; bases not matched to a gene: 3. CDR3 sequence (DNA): TGTGCCAGCAGCCAATCCGGGACAGCTAACTATGGCTACACCTTC. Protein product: CASSQSGTANYGYTF.

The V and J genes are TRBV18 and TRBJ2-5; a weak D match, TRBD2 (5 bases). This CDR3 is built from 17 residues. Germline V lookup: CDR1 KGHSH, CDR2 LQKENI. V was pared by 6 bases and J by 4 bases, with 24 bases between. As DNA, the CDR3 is TGTGCCAGCTCTACCATGGGCATAGCCCGCGGAGGAGAGACCCAGTACTTC. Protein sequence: CASSTMGIARGGETQYF.